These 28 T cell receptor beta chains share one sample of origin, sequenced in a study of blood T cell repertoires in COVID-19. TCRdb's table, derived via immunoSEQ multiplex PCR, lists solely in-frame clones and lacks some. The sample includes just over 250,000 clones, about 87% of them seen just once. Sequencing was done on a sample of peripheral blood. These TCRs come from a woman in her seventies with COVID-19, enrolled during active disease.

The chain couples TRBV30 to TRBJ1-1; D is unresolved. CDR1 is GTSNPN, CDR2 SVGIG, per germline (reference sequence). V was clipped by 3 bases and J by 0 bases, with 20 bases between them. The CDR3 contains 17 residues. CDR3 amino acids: CAWSRPPGLRLNTEAFF. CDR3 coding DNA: TGTGCCTGGAGCAGACCACCGGGTCTCCGTCTGAACACTGAAGCTTTCTTT.

CDR3 in amino acids: CAISVDGDYGYTF. CDR3 nucleotide sequence: TGTGCCATCAGTGTGGACGGGGACTATGGCTACACCTTC. The chain recombines TRBV10-3 with TRBJ1-2; D remains ambiguous. Germline CDR1 reads ENHRY; CDR2 reads SYGVKD. The CDR3 is 13 amino acids. Trimming pared 4 bases from V and 3 bases from J, leaving 9 bases between.

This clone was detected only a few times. Here the CDR3 reads CASRVAQHRGGKLFF. The CDR3 coding sequence is TGTGCCTCCCGAGTAGCTCAACACCGGGGTGGAAAACTGTTTTTT. The chain recombines TRBV19 with TRBJ1-4; D not certain. Germline loops: CDR1 LNHDA, CDR2 SQIVND (reference sequence). The CDR3 loop spans 15 amino acids. The V gene lost 11 bases and the J gene lost 10 bases, with 26 bases spanning the gap.

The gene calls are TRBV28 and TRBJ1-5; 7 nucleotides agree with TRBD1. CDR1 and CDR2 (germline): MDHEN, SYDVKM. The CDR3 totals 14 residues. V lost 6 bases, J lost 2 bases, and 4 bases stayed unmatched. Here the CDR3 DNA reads TGTGCCAGCAGGGTAACAGGGGGCAATCAGCCCCAGCATTTT. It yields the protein CASRVTGGNQPQHF.

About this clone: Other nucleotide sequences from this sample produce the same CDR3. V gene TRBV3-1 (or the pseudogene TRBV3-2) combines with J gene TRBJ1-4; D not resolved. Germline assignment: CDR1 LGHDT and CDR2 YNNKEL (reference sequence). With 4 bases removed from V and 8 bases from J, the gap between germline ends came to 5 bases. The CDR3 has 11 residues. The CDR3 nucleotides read TGTGCCAGCAGCCGAGGAGAAAAACTGTTTTTT. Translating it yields CASSRGEKLFF.

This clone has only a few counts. This CDR3 reads CASSQFLADTQYF. DNA for the CDR3: TGTGCCAGCAGCCAATTTCTAGCAGATACGCAGTATTTT. The gene calls are TRBV14 and TRBJ2-3; D is undetermined. V lost 2 bases to trimming and J lost 4 bases, with 7 bases between them. Germline assignment: CDR1 SGHDN and CDR2 FVKESK. This CDR3 region has 13 residues.

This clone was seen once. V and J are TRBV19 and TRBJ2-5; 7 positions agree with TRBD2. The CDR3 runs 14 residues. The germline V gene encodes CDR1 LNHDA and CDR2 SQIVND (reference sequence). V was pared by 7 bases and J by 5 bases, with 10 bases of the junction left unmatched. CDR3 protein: CASKVTSGRETQYF. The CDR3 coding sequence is TGTGCCAGTAAAGTTACTTCCGGGAGGGAGACCCAGTACTTC.

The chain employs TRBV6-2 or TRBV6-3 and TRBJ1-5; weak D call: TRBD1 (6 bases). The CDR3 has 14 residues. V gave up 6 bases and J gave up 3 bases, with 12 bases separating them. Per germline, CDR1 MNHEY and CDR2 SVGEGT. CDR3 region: CASSPGQYNQPQHF. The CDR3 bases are TGTGCCAGCAGCCCCGGACAGTACAATCAGCCCCAGCATTTT.

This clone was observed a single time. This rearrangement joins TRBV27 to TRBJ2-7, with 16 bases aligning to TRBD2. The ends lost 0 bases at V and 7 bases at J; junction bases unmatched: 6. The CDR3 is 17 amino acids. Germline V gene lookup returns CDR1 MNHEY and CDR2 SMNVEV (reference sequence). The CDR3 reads CASSLSGTSGRVGEQYF. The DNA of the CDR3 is TGTGCCAGCAGTTTATCTGGGACTAGCGGGAGGGTAGGGGAGCAGTACTTC.

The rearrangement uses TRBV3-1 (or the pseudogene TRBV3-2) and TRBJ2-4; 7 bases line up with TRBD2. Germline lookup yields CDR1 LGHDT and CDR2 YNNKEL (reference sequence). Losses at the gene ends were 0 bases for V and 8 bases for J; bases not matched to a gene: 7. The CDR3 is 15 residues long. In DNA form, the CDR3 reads TGTGCCAGCAGCCAAGAAGGCGGGAGAAGGCACATTCAGTACTTC. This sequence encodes CASSQEGGRRHIQYF.

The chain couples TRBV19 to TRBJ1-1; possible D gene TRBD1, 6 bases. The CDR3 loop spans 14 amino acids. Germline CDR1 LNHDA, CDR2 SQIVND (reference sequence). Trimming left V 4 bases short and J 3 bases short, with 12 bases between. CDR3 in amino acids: CASSNRVFDTEAFF. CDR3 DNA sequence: TGTGCCAGTAGTAACAGGGTTTTCGACACTGAAGCTTTCTTT.

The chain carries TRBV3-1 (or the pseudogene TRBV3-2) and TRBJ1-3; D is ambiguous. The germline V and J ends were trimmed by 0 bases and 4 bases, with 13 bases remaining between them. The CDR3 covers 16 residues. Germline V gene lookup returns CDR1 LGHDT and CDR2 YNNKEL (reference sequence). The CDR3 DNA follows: TGTGCCAGCAGCCAAGATCGCTCGGGGTCCGGAAACACCATATATTTT. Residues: CASSQDRSGSGNTIYF.

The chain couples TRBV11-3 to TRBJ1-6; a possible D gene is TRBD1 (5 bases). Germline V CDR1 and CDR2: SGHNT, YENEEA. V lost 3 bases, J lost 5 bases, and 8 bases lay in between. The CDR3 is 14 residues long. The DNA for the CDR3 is TGTGCCAGCAGCTTCCGGGGGGATAATTCACCCCTCCACTTT. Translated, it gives CASSFRGDNSPLHF.

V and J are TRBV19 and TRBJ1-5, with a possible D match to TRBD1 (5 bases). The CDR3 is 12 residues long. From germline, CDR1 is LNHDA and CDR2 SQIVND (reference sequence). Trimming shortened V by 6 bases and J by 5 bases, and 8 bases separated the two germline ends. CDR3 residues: CASRGGYQPQHF. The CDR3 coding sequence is TGTGCCAGTAGGGGGGGTTATCAGCCCCAGCATTTT.

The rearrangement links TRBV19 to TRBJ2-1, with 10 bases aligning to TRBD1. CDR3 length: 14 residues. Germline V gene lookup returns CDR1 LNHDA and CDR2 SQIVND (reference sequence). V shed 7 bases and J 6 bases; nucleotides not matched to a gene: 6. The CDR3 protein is CASTAGTGANEQFF. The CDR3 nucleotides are TGTGCCAGTACCGCGGGGACAGGGGCCAATGAGCAGTTCTTC.

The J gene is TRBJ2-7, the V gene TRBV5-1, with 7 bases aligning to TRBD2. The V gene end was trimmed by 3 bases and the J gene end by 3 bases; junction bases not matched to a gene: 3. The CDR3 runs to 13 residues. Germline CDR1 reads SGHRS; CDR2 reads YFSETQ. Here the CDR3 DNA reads TGCGCCAGCAGCTCCGGGACTATCTACGAGCAGTACTTC. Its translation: CASSSGTIYEQYF.

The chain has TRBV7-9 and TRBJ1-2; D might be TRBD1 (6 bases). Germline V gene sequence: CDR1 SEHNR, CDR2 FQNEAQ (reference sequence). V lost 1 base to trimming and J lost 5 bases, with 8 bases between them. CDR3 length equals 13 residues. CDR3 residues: CASSLEGGYGYTF. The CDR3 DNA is TGTGCCAGCAGCTTAGAGGGGGGGTATGGCTACACCTTC.

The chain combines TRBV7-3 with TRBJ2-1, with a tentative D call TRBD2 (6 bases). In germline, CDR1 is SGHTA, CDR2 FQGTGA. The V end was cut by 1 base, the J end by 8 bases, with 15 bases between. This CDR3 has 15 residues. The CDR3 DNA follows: TGTGCCAGCAGCTTAATAGCGGTAGGAGGGGATGAGCAGTTCTTC. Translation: CASSLIAVGGDEQFF.

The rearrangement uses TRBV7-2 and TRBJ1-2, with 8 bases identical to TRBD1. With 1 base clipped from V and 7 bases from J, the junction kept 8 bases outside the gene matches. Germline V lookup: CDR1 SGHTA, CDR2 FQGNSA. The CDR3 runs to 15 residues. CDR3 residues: CASSLDATGAGGYTF. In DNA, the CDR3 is TGTGCCAGCAGCTTAGACGCGACAGGGGCTGGTGGCTACACCTTC. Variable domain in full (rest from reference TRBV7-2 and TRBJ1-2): GAGVSQSPSNKVTEKGKDVELRCDPISGHTALYWYRQSLGQGLEFLIYFQGNSAPDKSGLPSDRFSAERTGGSVSTLTIQRTQQEDSAVYLCASSLDATGAGGYTFGSGTRLTVV.

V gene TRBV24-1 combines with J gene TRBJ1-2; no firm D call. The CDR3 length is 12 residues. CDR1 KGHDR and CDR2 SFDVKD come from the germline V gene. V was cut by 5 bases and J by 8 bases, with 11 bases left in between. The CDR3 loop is CATSGSGIGYTF. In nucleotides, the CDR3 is TGTGCCACCAGTGGTTCCGGTATCGGCTACACCTTC.

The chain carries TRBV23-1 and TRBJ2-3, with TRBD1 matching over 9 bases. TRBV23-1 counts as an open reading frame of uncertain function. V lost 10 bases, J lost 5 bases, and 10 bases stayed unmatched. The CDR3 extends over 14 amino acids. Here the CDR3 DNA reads TGCGCCACCACGCACAGGGGGCAGGGAGATACGCAGTATTTT. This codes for CATTHRGQGDTQYF.

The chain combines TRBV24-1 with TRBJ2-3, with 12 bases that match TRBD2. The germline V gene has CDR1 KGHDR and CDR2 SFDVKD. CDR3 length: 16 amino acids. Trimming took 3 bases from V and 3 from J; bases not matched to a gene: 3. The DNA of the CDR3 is TGTGCCACCAGTGATCCTACTAGCGGGAGGACAGATACGCAGTATTTT. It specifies CATSDPTSGRTDTQYF.

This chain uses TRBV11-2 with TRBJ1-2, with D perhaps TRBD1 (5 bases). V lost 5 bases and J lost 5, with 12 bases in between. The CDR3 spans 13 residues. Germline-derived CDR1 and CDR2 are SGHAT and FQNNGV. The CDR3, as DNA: TGTGCCAGCAGCACCGACAGAGGATATGGCTACACCTTC. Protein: CASSTDRGYGYTF.

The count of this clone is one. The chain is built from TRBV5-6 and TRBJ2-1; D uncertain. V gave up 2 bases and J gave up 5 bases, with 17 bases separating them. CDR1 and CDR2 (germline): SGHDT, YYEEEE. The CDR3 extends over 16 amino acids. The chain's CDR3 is CASSFSGENWNNEQFF. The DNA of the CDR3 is TGTGCCAGCAGCTTTTCCGGAGAAAACTGGAACAATGAGCAGTTCTTC.

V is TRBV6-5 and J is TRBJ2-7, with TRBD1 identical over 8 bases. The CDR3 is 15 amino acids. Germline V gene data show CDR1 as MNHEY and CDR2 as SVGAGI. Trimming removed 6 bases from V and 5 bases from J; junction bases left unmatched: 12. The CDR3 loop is CASSHRRTGPNEQYF. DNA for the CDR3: TGTGCCAGCAGCCATCGTCGGACAGGGCCTAACGAGCAGTACTTC.

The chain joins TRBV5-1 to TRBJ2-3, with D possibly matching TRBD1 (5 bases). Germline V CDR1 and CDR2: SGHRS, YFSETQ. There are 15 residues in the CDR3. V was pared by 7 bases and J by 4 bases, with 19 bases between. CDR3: CASSDRSRVADTQYF. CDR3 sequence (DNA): TGCGCCAGCTCCGACAGATCCCGCGTTGCAGATACGCAGTATTTT. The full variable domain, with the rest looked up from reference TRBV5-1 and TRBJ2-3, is KAGVTQTPRYLIKTRGQQVTLSCSPISGHRSVSWYQQTPGQGLQFLFEYFSETQRNKGNFPGRFSGRQFSNSRSEMNVSTLELGDSALYLCASSDRSRVADTQYFGPGTRLTVL.

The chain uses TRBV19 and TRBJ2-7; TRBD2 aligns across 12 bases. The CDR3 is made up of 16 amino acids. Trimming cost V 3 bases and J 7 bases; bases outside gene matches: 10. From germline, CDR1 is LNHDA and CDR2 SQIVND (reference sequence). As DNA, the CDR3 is TGTGCCAGTAGTATGGGGACTAGCGGGCTCGGGCTGGAGCAGTACTTC. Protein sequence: CASSMGTSGLGLEQYF. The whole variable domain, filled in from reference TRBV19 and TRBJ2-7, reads DGGITQSPKYLFRKEGQNVTLSCEQNLNHDAMYWYRQDPGQGLRLIYYSQIVNDFQKGDIAEGYSVSREKKESFPLTVTSAQKNPTAFYLCASSMGTSGLGLEQYFGPGTRLTVT.

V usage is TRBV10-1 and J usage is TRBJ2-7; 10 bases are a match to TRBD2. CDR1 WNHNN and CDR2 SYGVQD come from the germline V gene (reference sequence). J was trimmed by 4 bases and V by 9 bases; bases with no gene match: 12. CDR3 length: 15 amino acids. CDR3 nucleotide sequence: TGCGCCAGACCGCCGACCGGGACTAGCGCGTACGAGCAGTACTTC. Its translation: CARPPTGTSAYEQYF.